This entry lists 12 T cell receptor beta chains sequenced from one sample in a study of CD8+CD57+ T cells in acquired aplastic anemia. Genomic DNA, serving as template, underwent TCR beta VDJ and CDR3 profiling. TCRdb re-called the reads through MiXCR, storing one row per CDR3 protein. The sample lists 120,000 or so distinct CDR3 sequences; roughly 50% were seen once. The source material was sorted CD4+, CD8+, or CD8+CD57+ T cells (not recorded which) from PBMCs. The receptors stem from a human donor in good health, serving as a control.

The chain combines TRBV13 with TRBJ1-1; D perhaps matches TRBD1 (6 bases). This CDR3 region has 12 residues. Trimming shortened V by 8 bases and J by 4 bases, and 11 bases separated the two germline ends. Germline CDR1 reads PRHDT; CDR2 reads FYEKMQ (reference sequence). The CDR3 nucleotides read TGTGCCAGCGAGGGGGGCGGCACTGAAGCTTTCTTT. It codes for CASEGGGTEAFF.

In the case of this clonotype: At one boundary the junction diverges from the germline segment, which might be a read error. CDR3 protein: CASSRGQRQAEAFF. The CDR3 coding sequence is TGTGCCAGTAGCAGGGGACAGAGGCAAGCTGAAGCCTTCTTT. The rearrangement joins TRBV19 to TRBJ1-1; 7 positions agree with TRBD1. The CDR3 runs to 14 residues. The germline gives CDR1 LNHDA, CDR2 SQIVND (reference sequence).

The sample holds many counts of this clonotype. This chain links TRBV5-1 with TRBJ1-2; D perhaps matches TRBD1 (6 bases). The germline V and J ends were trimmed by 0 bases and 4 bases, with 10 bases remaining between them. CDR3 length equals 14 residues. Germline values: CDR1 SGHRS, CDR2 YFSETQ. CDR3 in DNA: TGCGCCAGCAGCTTGGCGGGGGGCCTCTATGGCTACACCTTC. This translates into CASSLAGGLYGYTF.

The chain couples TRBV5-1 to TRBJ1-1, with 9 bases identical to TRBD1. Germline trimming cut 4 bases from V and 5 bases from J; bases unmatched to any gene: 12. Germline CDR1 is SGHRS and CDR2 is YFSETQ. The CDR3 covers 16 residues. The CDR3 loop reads CASSVSGTGLDTEAFF. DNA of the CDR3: TGCGCCAGCAGCGTATCCGGGACAGGGTTGGATACTGAAGCTTTCTTT.

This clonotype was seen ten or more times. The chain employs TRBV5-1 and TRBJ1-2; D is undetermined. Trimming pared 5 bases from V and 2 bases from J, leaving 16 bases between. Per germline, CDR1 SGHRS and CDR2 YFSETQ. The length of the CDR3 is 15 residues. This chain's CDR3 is CASSSLPNVNYGYTF. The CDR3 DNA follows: TGCGCCAGCAGTAGTTTGCCGAACGTCAACTATGGCTACACCTTC.

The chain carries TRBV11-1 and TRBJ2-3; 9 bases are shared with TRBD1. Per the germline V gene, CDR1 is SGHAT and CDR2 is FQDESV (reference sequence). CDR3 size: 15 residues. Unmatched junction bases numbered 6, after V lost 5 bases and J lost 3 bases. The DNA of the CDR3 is TGTGCCAGCAGCACTTGGGGACAGGGTACAGATACGCAGTATTTT. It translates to CASSTWGQGTDTQYF.

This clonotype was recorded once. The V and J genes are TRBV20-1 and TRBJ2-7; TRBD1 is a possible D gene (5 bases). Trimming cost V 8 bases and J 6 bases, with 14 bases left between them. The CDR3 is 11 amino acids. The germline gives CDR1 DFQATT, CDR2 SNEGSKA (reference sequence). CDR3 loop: CSFLRVGEQYF. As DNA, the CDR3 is TGCAGTTTCCTCAGGGTCGGCGAGCAGTACTTC.

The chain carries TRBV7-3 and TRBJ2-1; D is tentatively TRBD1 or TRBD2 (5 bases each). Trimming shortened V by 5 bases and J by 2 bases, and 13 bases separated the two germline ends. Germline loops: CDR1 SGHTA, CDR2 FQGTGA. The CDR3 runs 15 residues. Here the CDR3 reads CASSDRDRAYNEQFF. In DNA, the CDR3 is TGTGCCAGCAGCGACCGGGACCGTGCCTACAATGAGCAGTTCTTC.

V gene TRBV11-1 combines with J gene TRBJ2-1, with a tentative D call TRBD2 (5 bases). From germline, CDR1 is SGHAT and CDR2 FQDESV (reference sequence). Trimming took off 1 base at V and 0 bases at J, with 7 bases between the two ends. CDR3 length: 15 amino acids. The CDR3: CASSLGESSYNEQFF. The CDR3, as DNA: TGTGCCAGCAGCTTAGGGGAGAGCTCCTACAATGAGCAGTTCTTC.

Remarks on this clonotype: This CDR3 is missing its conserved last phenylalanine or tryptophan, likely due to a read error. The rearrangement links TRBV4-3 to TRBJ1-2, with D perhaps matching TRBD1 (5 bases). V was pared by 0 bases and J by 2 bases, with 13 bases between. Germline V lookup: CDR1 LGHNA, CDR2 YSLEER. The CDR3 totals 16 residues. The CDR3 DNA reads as TGCGCCAGCAGCCAAGATTTTAGGGGAGAGAACTATGGCTACACCCTC. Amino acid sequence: CASSQDFRGENYGYTL.

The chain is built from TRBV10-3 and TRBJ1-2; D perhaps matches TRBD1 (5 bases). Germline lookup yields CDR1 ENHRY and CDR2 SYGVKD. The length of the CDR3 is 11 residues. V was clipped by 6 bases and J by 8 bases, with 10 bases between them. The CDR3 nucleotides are TGTGCCATCAGCGGGGGGGTGGGCTACACCTTC. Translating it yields CAISGGVGYTF.

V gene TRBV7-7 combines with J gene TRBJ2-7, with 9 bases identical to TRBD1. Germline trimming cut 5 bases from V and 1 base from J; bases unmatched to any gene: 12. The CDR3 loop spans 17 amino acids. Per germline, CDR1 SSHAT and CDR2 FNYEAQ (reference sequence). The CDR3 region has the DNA TGTGCCAGCAGCCAAGGGGGGGCCGGGACAGGGTCCTACGAGCAGTACTTC. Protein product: CASSQGGAGTGSYEQYF. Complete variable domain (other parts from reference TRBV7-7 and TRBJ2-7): GAGVSQSPRYKVTKRGQDVTLRCDPISSHATLYWYQQALGQGPEFLTYFNYEAQPDKSGLPSDRFSAERPEGSISTLTIQRTEQRDSAMYRCASSQGGAGTGSYEQYFGPGTRLTVT.